These 22 T cell receptor beta chains were all obtained from the same sample, sequenced in a study of OX40 agonist ivuxolimab in advanced cancers. Assay used: immunoSEQ multiplex PCR; TCRdb lists only in-frame clones, some missing. The profile shows about 24,000 clones, approximately 85% of them singletons. This specimen was CD4+ or CD8+ T cells sorted from blood, taken in a trial of the OX40 agonist ivuxolimab. The receptors were gathered from an adult with an advanced solid tumor such as melanoma, head and neck, liver or kidney cancer.

The gene calls are TRBV6-6 and TRBJ2-1; D not resolved. The CDR3 loop spans 14 amino acids. Trimming took off 0 bases at V and 1 base at J, with 4 bases between the two ends. CDR1 is MNHNY and CDR2 is SVGAGI in the germline V gene (reference sequence). The CDR3 loop is CASSYSESYNEQFF. In nucleotides, the CDR3 is TGTGCCAGCAGTTACTCCGAATCCTACAATGAGCAGTTCTTC.

The V gene is TRBV11-2, the J gene TRBJ2-5; D unclear. Trimming cost V 7 bases and J 1 base, with 13 bases left between them. The CDR3 loop spans 14 amino acids. Germline V CDR1 and CDR2: SGHAT, FQNNGV. The DNA of the CDR3 is TGTGCCAGCAACGACAAGTACGCCCAAGAGACCCAGTACTTC. It specifies CASNDKYAQETQYF.

This clone is medium-sized in the sample. The chain uses TRBV13 and TRBJ1-1, with D perhaps matching TRBD1 (5 bases). The length of the CDR3 is 15 residues. V lost 5 bases and J 3 bases, leaving 16 bases between the germline ends. Germline V CDR1 and CDR2: PRHDT, FYEKMQ (reference sequence). As DNA, the CDR3 is TGTGCCAGCAGCGGAGATCAGGGTGAAGACACTGAAGCTTTCTTT. Its protein product is CASSGDQGEDTEAFF.

The chain joins TRBV5-4 to TRBJ2-1; TRBD2 aligns across 16 bases. CDR1 SGHNT and CDR2 YYREEE come from the germline V gene (reference sequence). The CDR3 sequence is 18 residues long. The V gene end was trimmed by 0 bases and the J gene end by 2 bases; junction bases not matched to a gene: 2. The CDR3 region is CASSLGGTSGRAYNEQFF. In DNA, the CDR3 is TGTGCCAGCAGCTTGGGCGGGACTAGCGGGAGGGCCTACAATGAGCAGTTCTTC. The full variable domain, its missing parts supplied by reference TRBV5-4 and TRBJ2-1, is ETGVTQSPTHLIKTRGQQVTLRCSSQSGHNTVSWYQQALGQGPQFIFQYYREEENGRGNFPPRFSGLQFPNYSSELNVNALELDDSALYLCASSLGGTSGRAYNEQFFGPGTRLTVL.

This CDR3 is CASSGQGGQPQHF. The CDR3 region has the DNA TGTGCCAGCAGTGGACAGGGCGGACAGCCCCAGCATTTT. The chain joins TRBV6-1 to TRBJ1-5; 7 bases align to TRBD1. Germline lookup yields CDR1 MNHNS and CDR2 SASEGT. With V trimmed by 4 bases and J by 7 bases, 4 bases remained unmatched. The CDR3 runs 13 residues.

V and J are TRBV30 and TRBJ2-7, with 7 bases that match TRBD2. The trim removed 3 bases at V and 6 bases at J, leaving 2 bases unmatched. Looked up from germline, CDR1 is GTSNPN and CDR2 is SVGIG (reference sequence). This CDR3 has 11 amino acids. The CDR3 loop reads CAWSWEGEQYF. The DNA of the CDR3 is TGTGCCTGGAGCTGGGAGGGCGAGCAGTACTTC. Filled out from reference TRBV30 and TRBJ2-7, the complete variable domain reads SQTIHQWPATLVQPVGSPLSLECTVEGTSNPNLYWYRQAAGRGLQLLFYSVGIGQISSEVPQNLSASRPQDRQFILSSKKLLLSDSGFYLCAWSWEGEQYFGPGTRLTVT.

With regard to this clone: Within the sample, other DNA sequences also encode this same CDR3. This chain connects TRBV20-1 to TRBJ1-1, with D perhaps matching TRBD1 (6 bases). This CDR3 has 11 amino acids. Trimming stripped 3 bases from V and 5 bases from J, with 7 bases between. The V gene's germline CDR1 is DFQATT and CDR2 SNEGSKA (reference sequence). CDR3 in DNA: TGCAGTGCTAGGGGGGCGACTGAAGCTTTCTTT. This encodes CSARGATEAFF.

This clone came up once. This chain links TRBV13 with TRBJ1-2; D gene unclear. The CDR3 covers 14 residues. V lost 5 bases and J 8 bases, leaving 18 bases between the germline ends. Germline CDR1 and CDR2: PRHDT and FYEKMQ (reference sequence). CDR3 coding DNA: TGTGCCAGCAGCCGCACACGGCTACCGGACGGCTACACCTTC. This sequence encodes CASSRTRLPDGYTF. Drawing the rest from reference TRBV13 and TRBJ1-2, the complete variable domain is AAGVIQSPRHLIKEKRETATLKCYPIPRHDTVYWYQQGPGQDPQFLISFYEKMQSDKGSIPDRFSAQQFSDYHSELNMSSLELGDSALYFCASSRTRLPDGYTFGSGTRLTVV.

The chain combines TRBV4-1 with TRBJ1-2, with TRBD1 matching 7 bases. There are 14 residues in the CDR3. Germline V gene data show CDR1 as MGHRA and CDR2 as YSYEKL. The trim removed 1 base at V and 7 bases at J, leaving 6 bases unmatched. DNA for the CDR3: TGCGCCAGCAGCCAAGTTGAGGGGGCGCTTGGCTACACCTTC. Amino acids: CASSQVEGALGYTF.

The chain combines TRBV4-3 with TRBJ1-2, with 7 bases identical to TRBD1. With 4 bases clipped from V and 4 bases from J, the junction kept 0 bases outside the gene matches. The CDR3 totals 12 residues. Germline values: CDR1 LGHNA, CDR2 YSLEER. CDR3 residues: CASSRDSYGYTF. As DNA, the CDR3 is TGCGCCAGCAGCCGGGACAGCTATGGCTACACCTTC.

V usage is TRBV5-6 and J usage is TRBJ2-7, with 12 bases aligning to TRBD1. Germline-derived CDR1 and CDR2 are SGHDT and YYEEEE. CDR3 size: 14 residues. V was pared by 2 bases and J by 6 bases, with 3 bases of the junction left unmatched. CDR3 in amino acids: CASSFRDRGPEQYF. The CDR3 DNA sequence: TGTGCCAGCAGCTTCCGGGACAGGGGGCCCGAGCAGTACTTC.

The chain has TRBV6-1 and TRBJ1-5; D gene ambiguous. Trimming took 2 bases from V and 10 from J, leaving 15 bases between them. The length of the CDR3 is 14 residues. From germline, CDR1 is MNHNS and CDR2 SASEGT. The CDR3 nucleotides read TGTGCCAGCAGTGAAACTAGGCCCCCCCTCCCCCAGCATTTT. Translated: CASSETRPPLPQHF.

The rearrangement uses TRBV7-8 and TRBJ2-7, with a possible D match to TRBD2 (6 bases). This CDR3 has 14 amino acids. Germline V gene sequence: CDR1 SGHVS, CDR2 FQNEAQ. V was clipped by 1 base and J by 3 bases, with 10 bases between them. The CDR3 sequence: CASSLGQRVYEQYF. The CDR3 region has the DNA TGTGCCAGCAGCTTAGGTCAGCGGGTCTACGAGCAGTACTTC.

The chain uses TRBV27 and TRBJ1-3; the D is unclear. CDR3 length: 14 residues. Trimming shortened V by 0 bases and J by 1 base, and 4 bases separated the two germline ends. Germline V lookup: CDR1 MNHEY, CDR2 SMNVEV (reference sequence). Here the CDR3 DNA reads TGTGCCAGCAGTTTATCCAGATCTGGAAACACCATATATTTT. Protein product: CASSLSRSGNTIYF.

A single count supports this clone. The rearrangement uses TRBV7-9 and TRBJ1-6; D not resolved. The length of the CDR3 is 14 residues. V was pared by 3 bases and J by 9 bases, with 12 bases between. Looked up from germline, CDR1 is SEHNR and CDR2 is FQNEAQ (reference sequence). The CDR3 protein is CASSLGRGSSPLHF. The CDR3 DNA reads as TGTGCCAGCAGCTTGGGAAGAGGGTCTTCACCCCTCCACTTT.

In its sample, this clone was seen once. The rearrangement links TRBV7-3 to TRBJ2-3; TRBD2 might be the D (6 bases). Per the germline V gene, CDR1 is SGHTA and CDR2 is FQGTGA. The CDR3 runs to 16 residues. V gave up 5 bases and J gave up 2 bases, with 17 bases separating them. The CDR3 region is CASSVQPGLNTDTQYF. As DNA, the CDR3 is TGTGCCAGCAGCGTCCAACCGGGACTTAACACAGATACGCAGTATTTT. Variable domain in full (rest from reference TRBV7-3 and TRBJ2-3): GAGVSQTPSNKVTEKGKYVELRCDPISGHTALYWYRQSLGQGPEFLIYFQGTGAADDSGLPNDRFFAVRPEGSVSTLKIQRTERGDSAVYLCASSVQPGLNTDTQYFGPGTRLTVL.

The chain links TRBV9 to TRBJ1-1; no definite D call. V was cut by 0 bases and J by 1 base, with 4 bases left in between. The CDR3 is made up of 13 amino acids. Germline lookup yields CDR1 SGDLS and CDR2 YYNGEE. The CDR3 is CASSVAGNTEAFF. As DNA, the CDR3 is TGTGCCAGCAGCGTAGCAGGGAACACTGAAGCTTTCTTT.

This chain connects TRBV29-1 to TRBJ2-3; either TRBD1 or TRBD2 may fit D (5 bases each). Germline V gene lookup returns CDR1 SQVTM and CDR2 ANQGSEA. Trimming removed 5 bases at V and 4 bases at J, with 16 bases between. The CDR3 sequence is 14 residues long. The CDR3 sequence is CSVSRRGGPDTQYF. DNA of the CDR3: TGCAGCGTTTCACGACGGGGCGGCCCAGATACGCAGTATTTT.

This chain connects TRBV2 to TRBJ1-2, with D possibly being TRBD1 (5 bases). The CDR3 has 14 residues. V was cut by 8 bases and J by 4 bases, with 17 bases left in between. Germline CDR1 is SNHLY and CDR2 is FYNNEI. The CDR3 DNA reads TGTGCCAGCGGGGGACGAGGTCTATCCTATGGCTACACCTTC. Translation gives CASGGRGLSYGYTF.

The CDR3 DNA sequence: TGTGCCAGCAGTAAAACTTCCAGGGATGGGACCACTGAAGCTTTCTTT. It encodes CASSKTSRDGTTEAFF. V gene TRBV7-3 combines with J gene TRBJ1-1, with D perhaps TRBD1 (5 bases). The V end lost 6 bases, the J end lost 4 bases, and 21 bases lay between the germline ends. The CDR3 has 16 residues. Germline V lookup: CDR1 SGHTA, CDR2 FQGTGA.

The V gene is TRBV29-1, the J gene TRBJ2-5; 8 bases map to TRBD1. This CDR3 has 12 residues. The trim removed 8 bases at V and 5 bases at J, leaving 7 bases unmatched. Germline assignment: CDR1 SQVTM and CDR2 ANQGSEA. CDR3: CSTTGVVETQYF. The CDR3 DNA reads as TGCAGCACGACAGGGGTTGTGGAGACCCAGTACTTC.

This clone showed up just once. This rearrangement joins TRBV5-4 to TRBJ1-1; 11 positions agree with TRBD1. J gave up 3 bases and V 4 bases, and 2 bases lay outside the gene matches. The CDR3 covers 14 residues. The V gene's germline CDR1 is SGHNT and CDR2 YYREEE (reference sequence). CDR3 amino acids: CASSRGQGDTEAFF. CDR3 coding DNA: TGTGCCAGCAGCCGGGGACAGGGGGACACTGAAGCTTTCTTT.